Following are 24 T cell receptor beta chains from one sample sequenced in a study of T cell changes during pregnancy in multiple sclerosis. Sequenced by immunoSEQ multiplex PCR; TCRdb stores in-frame clones only, minus some. The data hold 95,000 to 100,000 clones, with 75% to 95% observed a single time. The sample in question was peripheral blood, obtained in the second trimester of pregnancy. These receptors were collected from a female donor with multiple sclerosis, enrolled in a pregnancy study.

Only one count was recorded for this clone. The gene calls are TRBV9 and TRBJ2-7, with TRBD2 identical over 8 bases. V trimming: 5 bases; J trimming: 7 bases; junction bases outside the gene matches: 14. Per the germline V gene, CDR1 is SGDLS and CDR2 is YYNGEE. The CDR3 extends over 15 amino acids. CDR3 coding DNA: TGTGCCAGCAGTGCCAGGGGACTAGGAGCTGGGGAGCAGTACTTC. It yields the protein CASSARGLGAGEQYF.

This clone was counted a few times. The V call is TRBV5-1, the J call TRBJ1-1; TRBD1 aligns across 8 bases. The CDR3 totals 15 residues. Germline lookup yields CDR1 SGHRS and CDR2 YFSETQ. V was clipped by 4 bases and J by 1 base; unmatched bases: 6. DNA for the CDR3: TGCGCCAGCAGCACCGCCGGGACAGGGAACACTGAAGCTTTCTTT. Its translation is CASSTAGTGNTEAFF. The variable domain in full, with the rest retrieved from reference TRBV5-1 and TRBJ1-1, is KAGVTQTPRYLIKTRGQQVTLSCSPISGHRSVSWYQQTPGQGLQFLFEYFSETQRNKGNFPGRFSGRQFSNSRSEMNVSTLELGDSALYLCASSTAGTGNTEAFFGQGTRLTVV.

The chain uses TRBV28 and TRBJ2-1, with D tentatively TRBD1 (5 bases). CDR1 MDHEN and CDR2 SYDVKM come from the germline V gene. Trimming pared 6 bases from V and 8 bases from J, leaving 14 bases between. The CDR3 is 13 residues long. The CDR3 nucleotides are TGTGCCAGCAGCCAGCAGGGTTCCGATGAGCAGTTCTTC. Protein: CASSQQGSDEQFF. The full variable domain, rest sourced from reference TRBV28 and TRBJ2-1, is DVKVTQSSRYLVKRTGEKVFLECVQDMDHENMFWYRQDPGLGLRLIYFSYDVKMKEKGDIPEGYSVSREKKERFSLILESASTNQTSMYLCASSQQGSDEQFFGPGTRLTVL.

The chain recombines TRBV4-3 with TRBJ1-1, with 7 positions matching TRBD1. CDR1 LGHNA and CDR2 YSLEER come from the germline V gene. Trimming cost V 1 base and J 2 bases; bases outside gene matches: 7. The length of the CDR3 is 16 residues. Here the CDR3 reads CASSQVGTVSNTEAFF. CDR3 coding DNA: TGCGCCAGCAGCCAAGTGGGGACAGTATCTAACACTGAAGCTTTCTTT.

This chain links TRBV28 with TRBJ1-5, with D uncertain. Looked up from germline, CDR1 is MDHEN and CDR2 is SYDVKM. V gave up 6 bases and J gave up 4 bases, with 13 bases separating them. There are 14 residues in the CDR3. CDR3 amino acids: CASRSPGENQPQHF. The CDR3 nucleotides read TGTGCCAGCAGGTCCCCCGGAGAGAATCAGCCCCAGCATTTT.

V is TRBV28 and J is TRBJ2-5; TRBD1 matches at 9 bases. This CDR3 contains 13 residues. The germline V gene encodes CDR1 MDHEN and CDR2 SYDVKM. The junction had 2 bases not matched to a gene; V was cut back by 4 bases and J by 5 bases. The CDR3 here is CASSYRGRETQYF. The CDR3 DNA reads TGTGCCAGCAGTTACAGGGGGCGTGAGACCCAGTACTTC.

The CDR3 DNA follows: TGTGCCAGCAGCTCCGAAGCAGCGGGGGCCTCCTACGAGCAGTACTTC. Protein product: CASSSEAAGASYEQYF. This chain uses TRBV7-6 with TRBJ2-7, with TRBD2 matching over 8 bases. Germline CDR1 and CDR2: SGHVS and FNYEAQ. The CDR3 is 16 amino acids. V lost 4 bases, J lost 0 bases, and 8 bases stayed unmatched. Full variable domain (outside the CDR3, taken from reference TRBV7-6 and TRBJ2-7): GAGVSQSPRYKVTKRGQDVALRCDPISGHVSLYWYRQALGQGPEFLTYFNYEAQQDKSGLPNDRFSAERPEGSISTLTIQRTEQRDSAMYRCASSSEAAGASYEQYFGPGTRLTVT.

This clone appeared a single time. This sequence joins TRBV15 and TRBJ2-7; the D gene is possibly TRBD2 (6 bases). Looked up from germline, CDR1 is LNHNV and CDR2 is YYDKDF (reference sequence). This CDR3 is built from 18 residues. The V end was cut by 8 bases, the J end by 5 bases, with 31 bases between. The CDR3 region is CATSPPYLRTGVFHEQYF. CDR3 coding DNA: TGTGCCACCTCACCACCCTACCTGCGGACGGGAGTATTCCACGAGCAGTACTTC.

The chain combines TRBV19 with TRBJ2-1, with TRBD2 matching 14 bases. After removal of 7 bases from V and 8 bases from J, the junction contained 10 bases not matched to a gene. The CDR3 consists of 16 residues. Per germline, CDR1 LNHDA and CDR2 SQIVND (reference sequence). CDR3 protein: CASTLTSGRAGYEQFF. The CDR3 coding sequence is TGTGCCAGTACCCTGACTAGCGGGAGGGCCGGGTATGAGCAGTTCTTC.

The sample holds a few counts of this clone. V is TRBV2 and J is TRBJ2-2; D might be TRBD2 (5 bases). The CDR3 covers 12 residues. In germline, CDR1 is SNHLY, CDR2 FYNNEI. Trimming cost V 4 bases and J 7 bases, with 7 bases left between them. CDR3 in DNA: TGTGCCAGCAGTGTAGGAGGCGGGGAGCTGTTTTTT. It yields the protein CASSVGGGELFF.

The V call is TRBV7-2, the J call TRBJ2-7; TRBD1 agrees at 8 bases. Germline CDR1 SGHTA, CDR2 FQGNSA. Unmatched junction bases numbered 5, after V lost 5 bases and J lost 5 bases. The CDR3 covers 13 residues. The CDR3, as DNA: TGTGCCAGCAGCAGGACAGGGTCCAACGAGCAGTACTTC. Translating it yields CASSRTGSNEQYF.

The rearrangement joins TRBV7-2 to TRBJ2-1, with D maybe TRBD1 (5 bases). V was trimmed by 1 base and J by 5 bases, leaving 18 bases between them. Germline lookup yields CDR1 SGHTA and CDR2 FQGNSA. CDR3 size: 17 residues. The CDR3 sequence is CASSLDWAGSYDNEQFF. The CDR3 DNA is TGTGCCAGCAGCTTAGACTGGGCAGGGTCATACGACAATGAGCAGTTCTTC.

V usage is TRBV28 and J usage is TRBJ1-2; possibly TRBD1 for D (6 bases). CDR3 length: 15 residues. The germline gives CDR1 MDHEN, CDR2 SYDVKM. Trimming stripped 6 bases from V and 8 bases from J, with 22 bases between. CDR3 region: CASSLFKIQGGGYTF. DNA of the CDR3: TGTGCCAGCAGCCTTTTTAAAATACAGGGTGGCGGCTACACCTTC.

The rearrangement links TRBV5-5 to TRBJ2-1; 8 bases align to TRBD2. CDR3 length: 12 amino acids. J was trimmed by 8 bases and V by 6 bases; bases with no gene match: 4. The V gene's germline CDR1 is SGHKS and CDR2 YYEKEE (reference sequence). In DNA, the CDR3 is TGTGCCAGCATGGAGCGGGAGTATGAGCAGTTCTTC. Translating gives CASMEREYEQFF.

The J gene is TRBJ2-5, the V gene TRBV6-5, with 7 positions matching TRBD2. V shed 3 bases, J shed 1 base, and the junction held 5 bases outside the gene matches. Looked up from germline, CDR1 is MNHEY and CDR2 is SVGAGI. The CDR3 totals 15 residues. The CDR3 sequence is CASSYGGSGQETQYF. The CDR3 DNA is TGTGCCAGCAGTTATGGCGGGAGTGGCCAAGAGACCCAGTACTTC.

The J gene is TRBJ2-7, the V gene TRBV25-1, with D unclear. Trimming cost V 0 bases and J 7 bases, with 4 bases left between them. The CDR3 runs to 11 residues. Germline values: CDR1 MGHDK, CDR2 SYGVNS. The CDR3 nucleotides are TGTGCCAGCAGTGAATATTCTGAGCAGTACTTC. As protein: CASSEYSEQYF.

The CDR3 nucleotides are TGCGCCAGCAGCTTGGGGCTAGTGGATACCTACAATGAGCAGTTCTTC. Translating gives CASSLGLVDTYNEQFF. The J gene is TRBJ2-1, the V gene TRBV5-1; no firm D call. This CDR3 contains 16 residues. Germline CDR1 reads SGHRS; CDR2 reads YFSETQ. With 0 bases removed from V and 2 bases from J, the gap between germline ends came to 12 bases. Combining the CDR3 with reference TRBV5-1 and TRBJ2-1 gives the whole variable domain KAGVTQTPRYLIKTRGQQVTLSCSPISGHRSVSWYQQTPGQGLQFLFEYFSETQRNKGNFPGRFSGRQFSNSRSEMNVSTLELGDSALYLCASSLGLVDTYNEQFFGPGTRLTVL.

The chain carries TRBV5-1 and TRBJ1-2; 12 positions match TRBD1. The germline V gene has CDR1 SGHRS and CDR2 YFSETQ. Trimming at V came to 0 bases and at J to 4 bases, leaving 7 bases not matched to a gene. The CDR3 totals 17 residues. In DNA form, the CDR3 reads TGCGCCAGCAGCTTGGTGGGACAGGGGGCGGTTGGCTATGGCTACACCTTC. Translated, it gives CASSLVGQGAVGYGYTF.

The chain has TRBV6-4 and TRBJ2-7, with D perhaps matching TRBD1 (5 bases). V was pared by 3 bases and J by 3 bases, with 21 bases between. The CDR3 runs to 17 residues. CDR1 is MRHNA, CDR2 SNTAGT, per germline. The chain's CDR3 is CASSEYEPETVCYEQYF. The DNA for the CDR3 is TGTGCCAGCAGTGAGTACGAGCCCGAGACAGTATGCTACGAGCAGTACTTC.

This clone occurred once. This chain connects TRBV5-6 to TRBJ2-5, with TRBD1 identical over 8 bases. Germline values: CDR1 SGHDT, CDR2 YYEEEE. CDR3 length: 15 amino acids. The V and J ends lost 4 bases and 9 bases, in that order; junction bases with no gene match: 14. CDR3 coding DNA: TGTGCCAGCAGCCTCCCAACAGGGGGGATGTTGGCCCAGTACTTC. This sequence encodes CASSLPTGGMLAQYF.

This clone was picked up one time. CDR3 nucleotides: TGTGCCAGCAACCCAAGGGGGGGAGATACGCAGTATTTT. Translation gives CASNPRGGDTQYF. The chain has TRBV9 and TRBJ2-3; D may be TRBD2 (7 bases). The CDR3 runs 13 residues. The germline V gene has CDR1 SGDLS and CDR2 YYNGEE. The V end lost 6 bases, the J end lost 5 bases, and 13 bases lay between the germline ends.

The chain links TRBV18 to TRBJ2-4; D remains ambiguous. Per the germline V gene, CDR1 is KGHSH and CDR2 is LQKENI. The CDR3 covers 13 residues. V dropped 5 bases and J dropped 5 bases, with 10 bases sitting between them. CDR3 sequence (DNA): TGTGCCAGCTCAGTACTAACGGAAAACATTCAGTACTTC. This sequence encodes CASSVLTENIQYF.

This chain uses TRBV29-1 with TRBJ2-1, with TRBD1 matching 7 bases. Germline V CDR1 and CDR2: SQVTM, ANQGSEA. CDR3 length: 14 residues. J was trimmed by 8 bases and V by 0 bases; bases with no gene match: 7. In nucleotides, the CDR3 is TGCAGCGTTGAAGAGACAGGGCTGAGCGATGAGCAGTTCTTC. Protein sequence: CSVEETGLSDEQFF.

This chain links TRBV5-1 with TRBJ2-1; 8 nucleotides agree with TRBD2. The germline gives CDR1 SGHRS, CDR2 YFSETQ. The ends lost 2 bases at V and 0 bases at J; junction bases unmatched: 4. The CDR3 spans 16 residues. The DNA of the CDR3 is TGCGCCAGCAGCTTACTAGCGGCTAGCTCCTACAATGAGCAGTTCTTC. Translating gives CASSLLAASSYNEQFF.